This record looks at one T cell receptor (beta chain) sequence and its context. This clone came up a few times. Its antigen remains undetermined. There are no base qualities to consult, and no much larger clone falls within one base. This sample is drawn from a study of cytomegalovirus exposure and HLA in healthy donors (dated by TCRdb to 2016 to 2017). Concerning the study at large: According to an earlier analysis of a few hundred of the donors, about 190 million T cells yielded 117 million unique TCR beta sequences and approximately 300 Gb of sequence data. About 280 gigabases of sequencing data and some 85 million unique TCR sequences were included in an early release covering under 650 HLA-typed donors. The genetic ancestry cluster associated with self-reported Caucasian donors included 70% to 85% of the 350 to 500 genotyped donors. The study aimed to test whether signatures of past pathogen exposure could be identified by cataloging public T cell receptors. The study profiled the T cell repertoires of under 850 subjects by immunosequencing and related them to cytomegalovirus serostatus. In addition to the first cohort of 650 to 800 subjects, a separate validation cohort of about 120 different subjects was used. To predict cytomegalovirus infection status, the study combined high-throughput TCR immunosequencing, statistical association of individual TCRs with disease status, and machine learning. In a later analysis, previously published TCR beta repertoires from several hundred donors were re-analyzed and high-resolution HLA genotyping was added so that TCR occurrence patterns could be studied. Rather than drawing on any new phenotypic data, the later analysis identified candidate immune exposures from TCR beta sequences and the way those sequences occurred across donors. To decide whether each TCR beta V gene segment behaved as functional or pseudogenic, an earlier analysis of approximately 590 of the donors relied on high-throughput TCR beta sequencing. Alongside the repertoire data, information on donor age, sex, ethnicity and CMV serostatus was compiled. A later genetic analysis used genome-wide SNP genotypes for about 55% of the 666 donors, treating that subset as a discovery cohort. All discovery cohort repertoires had been generated using a single sequencing platform. Both class I and class II loci were covered by HLA typing, at four-digit resolution. Typing coverage varied by locus: roughly 629-640 donors for A, B, C, DRB1 and DQB1; approximately 520 for DQA1; more than 600 for DPA1; 400 to 480 for DPB1. Several DR-DQ haplotypes were treated as single units for association and clustering because of strong linkage in the cohort. Among some 400 genotyped donors of the cohort, an average of approximately 240,000 unique TCR beta nucleotide sequences was sequenced per donor, of which roughly 17% were non-productive.

The study at large found these results: Correlated functional status among segregating V segments might be attributable to linkage disequilibrium, but an unknown experimental factor could not be ruled out. A later analysis found that HLA-associated TCR beta chains were more clonally expanded and had lower generation probabilities than equally common non-associated chains. According to a later analysis, most CMV-associated TCR beta chains appeared to be HLA-restricted, and the HLA associations seemed to be driven largely by CMV exposure. A later genetic analysis associated a missense DCLRE1C variant with V-gene and J-gene trimming of TCR beta chains, and an independent cohort replicated the association. Strong co-occurrence of HLA alleles, especially DR and DQ, made assigning TCR associations to individual alleles difficult. According to a later analysis, parvovirus B19, influenza, CMV and Epstein-Barr virus appeared linked to several top co-occurrence clusters. A total of some 180 TCR beta chains were listed by the study as associated with cytomegalovirus. In a later analysis, TCR association rates were found to vary across HLA loci, with the most associated TCRs seen for DRB1 alleles and the fewest for HLA-C alleles. A cluster of highly shared sequence variants was judged likely to be a technical artifact of the sequencing pipeline. A further reported finding was that TCR beta sequences accurately predicted the HLA-A and HLA-B alleles for most subjects in the first cohort. In an earlier analysis of some 500 of the donors, most TCR beta V segments were observed in productive rearrangements about 87% or about 30% of the time, broadly matching IMGT annotations. About 15 rarely observed V segments, including chromosome 9 orphons, were excluded from the earlier analysis of a few hundred of the donors because counts were too low. In this cohort, only TCR beta chains were sequenced, and detectable features were limited by the absence of alpha or paired-chain data. The classifier was reported to diagnose cytomegalovirus status with high specificity and sensitivity in both the original and validation cohorts. Across donors, most TCR sequences were observed very rarely, whereas some public TCRs were present in many individuals. Because HLA typing was missing for some donors at each locus, association tests included only the typed subset. The only immune exposure information available for the cohort was CMV serostatus. In a later analysis, some 17,000 TCR beta sequences were associated with specific HLA alleles at a false discovery rate of 0.05. Roughly uniform sequencing depth across donors was assumed in presence/absence analyses, although this assumption may not hold. According to the authors, the approach could potentially be generalized to other disease states and immunological phenotypes. A later genetic analysis reported fewer N-insertions in productive TCRs among donors in an Asian-associated ancestry cluster than the roughly 720-donor mean. A few of the identified cytomegalovirus-associated TCR beta chains were confirmed in vitro to be specific for cytomegalovirus antigens.

The cohort comprised 670 or so healthy bone marrow donors. All cohort members were sampled while nominally healthy, although unrecorded immune exposures were likely present. The donor tested CMV seropositive, placing the donor among the 289 seropositive members of the cohort. Each donor provided a peripheral blood sample, and peripheral blood mononuclear cells were used for TCR beta sequencing. Genomic DNA extraction from the blood cell samples was performed with the Qiagen DNeasy Blood Extraction Kit. Preparation of the library involved the immunoSEQ multiplex PCR assay. For the multiplex PCR, a mixture combining 60 forward primers for TCR Vbeta segments and 13 reverse primers for TCR Jbeta segments was used. The CDR3 region of rearranged TCR beta genes was amplified from genomic DNA by a multiplex PCR assay. On the Illumina HiSeq System, the amplified TCR beta libraries were sequenced as 87-base-pair reads. Regarding the original processing steps: A later analysis counted approximately 76 million unique TCR beta chains across the 700 or so repertoires, and some 11 million of these chains were shared by at least two donors. Raw reads were error-corrected and collapsed into unique sequences by a nearest-neighbor algorithm in which closely related sequences were merged to remove PCR and sequencing errors. To assign V, D and J gene segments, CDR3 sequences were aligned to IMGT reference sequences. For a sequence to be retained, a match of at least six nucleotides to both a V gene segment and a J gene segment was required. A rearrangement counted as productive if the CDR3 had no stop codons and remained in frame with V and J, and every other rearrangement counted as non-productive. CDR3 was defined by IMGT convention, running from the second conserved V-encoded cysteine to the conserved J-encoded phenylalanine. Sequences without an unambiguous match to a single V gene segment were excluded from the earlier analysis of 500 to 700 of the donors. In an earlier analysis of approximately 590 of the donors, V segments were called functional above 56.7% productive rearrangements and were called segregating when the between-donor standard deviation exceeded 5%. To diagnose cytomegalovirus status from the catalog of TCR beta chain sequences, a statistical classification framework was built. In a later analysis, V and J genes were assigned by comparing TCR nucleotide sequences against IMGT/GENE-DB human TR gene sequences. In a later analysis, CDR3 sequences and most-parsimonious VDJ recombination scenarios were assigned using the TCRdist pipeline. In a later analysis, each TCR beta chain was defined by its CDR3 amino acid sequence together with its V-gene family, and reads lacking a unique V-gene family were excluded. As a way to deal with suspected cross-contamination and a sequencing artifact, a later analysis dropped more than 500 nucleotide sequences that were highly shared and had low generation probability. In a later analysis, a clonal expansion index was calculated for each public chain from normalized within-repertoire ranks of inferred template counts. A later analysis computed generation probabilities with a VDJ recombination model fitted to out-of-frame rearrangements, and checked the results against IGoR. Hypergeometric tests were used in a later analysis to score TCR-TCR, TCR-HLA and TCR-CMV co-occurrence, with a repertoire-size bias correction applied to the TCR pairs. To estimate false discovery rates, a later analysis permuted the HLA or CMV assignments 20 times. In a later analysis, co-occurring TCRs were grouped using DBSCAN, and TCRdist sequence similarity was added for clustering within HLA-allele-positive subsets. For co-occurrence clustering, repertoires with fewer than 30,000 or more than 120,000 public chains were excluded, along with roughly 5 repertoires with anomalous nucleotide sharing. TCRdb's version of the immuneACCESS table is confined to in-frame rearrangements and falls short of the full clone set. An unresolved V gene accounts for under half of the shortfall where checked; the remainder is of unknown origin. V and J calls and clone size are as listed in that table; D and trimming were resolved from the DNA. The sample records some 130,000 clones, roughly 70% of which are singletons. The ten largest clonotypes hold roughly 2% of the sample.

The sample taken for sequencing was PBMCs. The source of this sequence is a woman aged 60-75 years in good health and CMV-seropositive.

This receptor has the CDR3 CASSQGQGTNQPQHF. Read as DNA, the sequence is TGCGCCAGCAGCCAAGGGCAGGGGACGAATCAGCCCCAGCATTTT. The chain links TRBV4-1 with TRBJ1-5; possibly the D gene is TRBD1, per 6 matching bases. V loses 1 base of germline sequence and J loses 4 bases, and the interval between the two ends is 11 bases. The germline V gene provides CDR1 MGHRA and CDR2 YSYEKL. Inclusive of the bounding cysteine and phenylalanine, the CDR3 is 15 residues long. The entry retains the CDR3 DNA only, 45 bases that are in frame from base 1.